A selection of T cell receptor beta chains follows, all from one sample in a study of blood T cell repertoires in COVID-19. Sequencing used immunoSEQ multiplex PCR; TCRdb keeps in-frame clones, though not all of them. The sample records around 70,000 clones, 88% being singletons. Input material: peripheral blood. The receptors come from a human donor in a cohort sampled during active COVID-19. Each CDR3 is given with its conserved first and last residue. A D gene is named only where the DNA matches it firmly. Rows may omit the clone size; those that give it use once, few, many or a size class.

d_call clone_size j_call v_call cdr3_aa cdr3_nt
NA few TRBJ1-6 TRBV7-9 CASSLASSYNSPLHF TGTGCCAGCAGCTTAGCCAGCTCCTATAATTCACCCCTCCACTTT
TRBD2 NA TRBJ2-1 TRBV11-3 CASSSGTSGMGSYNEQFF TGTGCCAGCAGCTCGGGGACTAGCGGGATGGGGTCCTACAATGAGCAGTTCTTC
NA NA TRBJ1-6 TRBV6-1 CASSETSWQGNSPLHF TGTGCCAGCAGTGAAACGAGTTGGCAGGGGAATTCACCCCTCCACTTT
TRBD1 NA TRBJ2-3 TRBV2 CASSNRDRGQTDTQYF TGTGCCAGCAGTAACCGGGACAGGGGGCAAACAGATACGCAGTATTTT
TRBD1 NA TRBJ2-1 TRBV5-1 CASRPPGQGGNEQFF TGCGCCAGCAGACCTCCGGGACAGGGAGGCAATGAGCAGTTCTTC
NA NA TRBJ1-1 TRBV12-3/TRBV12-4 CASSTQGATEAFF TGTGCCAGCAGTACCCAGGGCGCCACTGAAGCTTTCTTT
NA NA TRBJ1-4 TRBV7-2 CASSLGLATNEKLFF TGTGCCAGCAGCTTAGGGTTAGCAACTAATGAAAAACTGTTTTTT
TRBD1 NA TRBJ2-7 TRBV5-1 CASSLGGQGPYEQYF TGCGCCAGCAGCTTGGGAGGACAGGGTCCCTACGAGCAGTACTTC
NA NA TRBJ1-3 TRBV30 CAWSVRSPGNTIYF TGTGCCTGGAGTGTGAGGAGCCCTGGAAACACCATATATTTT
NA NA TRBJ2-3 TRBV6-4 CASSDQQGTDTQYF TGTGCCAGCAGTGACCAGCAGGGCACAGATACGCAGTATTTT
NA NA TRBJ2-1 TRBV13 CASSFRGDSYNEQFF TGTGCCAGCAGCTTTCGCGGGGACTCCTACAATGAGCAGTTCTTC
TRBD2 NA TRBJ2-7 TRBV7-2 CASGRLATSSYEQYF TGTGCCAGCGGTCGACTAGCGACGAGCTCCTACGAGCAGTACTTC
TRBD2 NA TRBJ2-7 TRBV6-1 CASSEGLGPTYEQYF TGTGCCAGCAGTGAGGGACTAGGACCTACCTACGAGCAGTACTTC
TRBD2 NA TRBJ2-5 TRBV9 CASSPGLVDEETQYF TGTGCCAGCAGCCCAGGACTAGTTGACGAAGAGACCCAGTACTTC
TRBD2 once TRBJ2-1 TRBV5-1 CASSLGASGRASYNEQFF TGCGCCAGCAGCTTGGGGGCTAGCGGGAGGGCTTCCTACAATGAGCAGTTCTTC
NA NA TRBJ2-5 TRBV18 CASSPDSQETQYF TGTGCCAGCTCACCGGACAGCCAAGAGACCCAGTACTTC
TRBD1 NA TRBJ1-5 TRBV5-5 CASSLAGTGGNQPQHF TGTGCCAGCAGCTTGGCCGGGACAGGAGGCAATCAGCCCCAGCATTTT
TRBD2 NA TRBJ2-1 TRBV27 CASSAWTSGSDEQFF TGTGCCAGCAGTGCCTGGACTAGCGGGAGCGATGAGCAGTTCTTC
TRBD1 NA TRBJ2-7 TRBV6-4 CASSDPRDRTFLFHYEQYF TGTGCCAGCAGTGACCCCAGGGACAGGACCTTCCTCTTCCACTACGAGCAGTACTTC
TRBD1 NA TRBJ2-3 TRBV15 CATSRRTGASTDTQYF TGTGCCACCAGCAGAAGGACAGGGGCGTCCACAGATACGCAGTATTTT
TRBD1 NA TRBJ1-6 TRBV28 CASSSPGGSSSYNSPLHF TGTGCCAGCAGTTCTCCAGGGGGCAGTAGCTCCTATAATTCACCCCTCCACTTT
TRBD1 NA TRBJ2-2 TRBV9 CASTISRQGTGELFF TGTGCCAGCACCATCTCTAGACAGGGCACCGGGGAGCTGTTTTTT
NA few TRBJ1-4 TRBV5-1 CASSSGVGANEKLFF TGCGCCAGCAGCTCGGGGGTCGGGGCTAATGAAAAACTGTTTTTT
TRBD2 NA TRBJ2-7 TRBV7-2 CASSAGGSSYEQYF TGTGCCAGCAGCGCCGGCGGGAGCTCCTACGAGCAGTACTTC
TRBD1 medium-sized TRBJ2-7 TRBV5-1 CASSTGDYEQYF TGCGCCAGCTCGACAGGGGACTACGAGCAGTACTTC
NA few TRBJ1-3 TRBV10-1 CASSESGPAGNTIYF TGCGCCAGCAGTGAGTCGGGGCCGGCTGGAAACACCATATATTTT
TRBD2 NA TRBJ2-6 TRBV19 CASTGGQGRSGANVLTF TGTGCCAGTACGGGGGGTCAGGGCCGCTCTGGGGCCAACGTCCTGACTTTC
TRBD2 NA TRBJ2-1 TRBV23-1 CASSHGREVSASYNEQFF TGCGCCAGCAGTCATGGGCGGGAGGTCTCGGCTTCCTACAATGAGCAGTTCTTC
NA NA TRBJ1-1 TRBV27 CARRGWNTEAFF TGTGCCAGGAGAGGATGGAACACTGAAGCTTTCTTT
TRBD2 NA TRBJ2-3 TRBV5-1 CASRWSTSGSSDTQYF TGCGCCAGCAGGTGGAGTACTAGCGGGAGTTCAGATACGCAGTATTTT
NA NA TRBJ1-5 TRBV6-4 CASSPESNQPQHF TGTGCCAGCAGCCCGGAGAGCAATCAGCCCCAGCATTTT
TRBD2 NA TRBJ2-3 TRBV9 CASSGLAGDTDTQYF TGTGCCAGCAGCGGCCTTGCGGGGGACACAGATACGCAGTATTTT
NA NA TRBJ2-7 TRBV5-4 CASSLGAIYEQYF TGTGCCAGCAGCTTGGGGGCCATATACGAGCAGTACTTC
NA NA TRBJ1-6 TRBV4-3 CASSQEQSSYNSPLHF TGCGCCAGCAGCCAAGAACAGAGCTCCTATAATTCACCCCTCCACTTT
TRBD2 NA TRBJ2-7 TRBV5-1 CASSLFQRETHEQYF TGCGCCAGCAGCTTGTTCCAGCGGGAGACCCACGAGCAGTACTTC
TRBD2 NA TRBJ2-1 TRBV9 CASSLAGVNEQFF TGTGCCAGCAGCCTAGCGGGGGTAAATGAGCAGTTCTTC
NA NA TRBJ2-3 TRBV29-1 CSVGPERADTQYF TGCAGCGTTGGGCCGGAGCGAGCAGATACGCAGTATTTT
TRBD2 NA TRBJ2-1 TRBV27 CASSWKTSGSVYNEQFF TGTGCCAGCAGTTGGAAGACTAGCGGGAGTGTCTACAATGAGCAGTTCTTC
TRBD2 NA TRBJ2-5 TRBV5-4 CASSKGQGGGLAGRETQYF TGTGCCAGCAGCAAGGGACAGGGGGGGGGACTAGCGGGACGAGAGACCCAGTACTTC
TRBD2 NA TRBJ2-3 TRBV11-3 CASSPGLAGVSQDTQYF TGTGCCAGCAGCCCGGGACTAGCGGGAGTTTCTCAAGATACGCAGTATTTT
NA NA TRBJ2-5 TRBV6-2/TRBV6-3 CASSWGVQETQYF TGTGCCAGCAGTTGGGGAGTCCAAGAGACCCAGTACTTC
NA NA TRBJ1-5 TRBV23-1 CASSQSLVGVGNQPQHF TGCGCCAGCAGTCAATCGTTAGTAGGGGTAGGCAATCAGCCCCAGCATTTT
NA NA TRBJ2-1 TRBV7-9 CASKGHYNEQFF TGTGCCAGTAAGGGGCACTACAATGAGCAGTTCTTC
TRBD1 NA TRBJ1-1 TRBV29-1 CSVAQGASFPTEAFF TGCAGCGTTGCGCAGGGGGCAAGTTTTCCGACTGAAGCTTTCTTT
TRBD1 NA TRBJ2-6 TRBV2 CASRGDRAGANVLTF TGTGCCAGCAGGGGCGACAGGGCTGGGGCCAACGTCCTGACTTTC
NA once TRBJ2-7 TRBV5-4 CASSLLSRGGTYEQYF TGTGCCAGCAGCCTACTCTCTCGTGGGGGCACCTACGAGCAGTACTTC
NA NA TRBJ2-7 TRBV6-1 CASSEIPGGGEQYF TGTGCCAGCAGTGAAATTCCCGGCGGAGGGGAGCAGTACTTC
NA NA TRBJ2-7 TRBV4-1 CASSQESGALTYEQYF TGCGCCAGCAGCCAAGAGTCAGGGGCGCTGACCTACGAGCAGTACTTC
NA NA TRBJ2-2 TRBV5-1 CASSLRMTGTNTGELFF TGCGCCAGCAGCTTGCGAATGACTGGGACAAACACCGGGGAGCTGTTTTTT
TRBD1 NA TRBJ1-1 TRBV7-2 CASSLTGQGANTEAFF TGTGCCAGCAGCCTCACGGGGCAGGGGGCTAACACTGAAGCTTTCTTT
NA NA TRBJ2-4 TRBV5-4 CASSTGTPKNIQYF TGTGCCAGCAGCACCGGGACTCCCAAAAACATTCAGTACTTC
NA NA TRBJ2-2 TRBV19 CASKRVNTGELFF TGTGCCAGTAAGAGGGTTAACACCGGGGAGCTGTTTTTT
TRBD2 NA TRBJ2-7 TRBV7-2 CASSLAGGSSYEQYF TGTGCCAGCAGCTTAGCCGGGGGGAGCTCCTACGAGCAGTACTTC